Listed here are 25 T cell receptor beta chains from one sample, sequenced in a study of blood T cell repertoires in COVID-19. Data came from immunoSEQ multiplex PCR; TCRdb stores just in-frame clones and leaves some out. The data contain more than 100,000 clones, approximately 89% of them singletons. Sample: peripheral blood. The origin of the receptors is a woman of 80 years or more in a cohort sampled during active COVID-19.

The chain recombines TRBV5-1 with TRBJ2-3; no clear D. This CDR3 has 13 residues. Germline V gene data show CDR1 as SGHRS and CDR2 as YFSETQ. Trimming cost V 4 bases and J 0 bases, with 6 bases left between them. The CDR3 loop is CASSPFSTDTQYF. The CDR3 DNA sequence: TGCGCCAGCAGCCCTTTTAGCACAGATACGCAGTATTTT. Full variable domain (missing parts from reference TRBV5-1 and TRBJ2-3): KAGVTQTPRYLIKTRGQQVTLSCSPISGHRSVSWYQQTPGQGLQFLFEYFSETQRNKGNFPGRFSGRQFSNSRSEMNVSTLELGDSALYLCASSPFSTDTQYFGPGTRLTVL.

This chain joins TRBV5-1 and TRBJ2-3; TRBD1 matches 7 bases. CDR3 length: 15 residues. V was clipped by 4 bases and J by 0 bases; unmatched bases: 5. The germline V gene encodes CDR1 SGHRS and CDR2 YFSETQ. The CDR3 bases are TGCGCCAGCAGCCTACAGGGGTCTAGCACAGATACGCAGTATTTT. Protein product: CASSLQGSSTDTQYF.

The V gene is TRBV5-1, the J gene TRBJ1-1; a weak D match, TRBD1 (5 bases). V lost 2 bases and J 1 base, leaving 12 bases between the germline ends. The CDR3 covers 15 residues. Germline V gene data show CDR1 as SGHRS and CDR2 as YFSETQ. As DNA, the CDR3 is TGCGCCAGCAGCTTTGACAGACCCGAGAACACTGAAGCTTTCTTT. Its protein is CASSFDRPENTEAFF.

This sequence joins TRBV3-1 (or the pseudogene TRBV3-2) and TRBJ2-4; the match to TRBD2 covers 11 bases. The V gene end was trimmed by 0 bases and the J gene end by 5 bases; junction bases not matched to a gene: 3. The CDR3 runs 16 residues. Germline lookup yields CDR1 LGHDT and CDR2 YNNKEL (reference sequence). The CDR3 region has the DNA TGTGCCAGCAGCCAAGATCCACTAGCGGGAGAAAACATTCAGTACTTC. This sequence encodes CASSQDPLAGENIQYF.

The chain is built from TRBV6-5 and TRBJ1-1; D remains ambiguous. Trimming pared 5 bases from V and 1 base from J, leaving 14 bases between. Germline V CDR1 and CDR2: MNHEY, SVGAGI. The CDR3 contains 15 residues. In DNA, the CDR3 is TGTGCCAGCAGTCTCTCGTATACAGCGAACACTGAAGCTTTCTTT. Encoded protein: CASSLSYTANTEAFF.

V gene TRBV30 combines with J gene TRBJ2-1; 7 bases fit TRBD2. The CDR3 covers 16 residues. Germline loops: CDR1 GTSNPN, CDR2 SVGIG (reference sequence). Trimming cost V 0 bases and J 1 base; bases outside gene matches: 6. CDR3 amino acids: CAWSVLSGGSYNEQFF. CDR3 nucleotide sequence: TGTGCCTGGAGTGTATTATCGGGGGGTTCCTACAATGAGCAGTTCTTC.

This rearrangement joins TRBV12-5 to TRBJ2-1; 8 nucleotides match TRBD1. This CDR3 region has 14 residues. Germline CDR1 and CDR2: LGHNT and FRNRAP. J gave up 4 bases and V 6 bases, and 5 bases lay outside the gene matches. The CDR3 region is CASGLGQGYNEQFF. CDR3 bases: TGTGCTAGTGGCCTTGGACAGGGTTACAATGAGCAGTTCTTC.

V is TRBV6-6 and J is TRBJ2-7, with a weak D call TRBD1 (6 bases). This CDR3 is 14 amino acids long. The germline V gene has CDR1 MNHNY and CDR2 SVGAGI (reference sequence). Trimming took 4 bases from V and 2 from J, leaving 12 bases between them. The CDR3 coding sequence is TGTGCCAGCAGTTTAAAGAGGGACACCTACGAGCAGTACTTC. This codes for CASSLKRDTYEQYF.

V is TRBV14 and J is TRBJ1-6; D is unresolved. Germline loops: CDR1 SGHDN, CDR2 FVKESK. This CDR3 is built from 15 residues. V lost 1 base and J 14 bases, leaving 18 bases between the germline ends. CDR3 nucleotides: TGTGCCAGCAGCCAAGGCCCGGGAAAGGTCGGAACCCTCCACTTT. Protein: CASSQGPGKVGTLHF.

This clone was seen a handful of times. V is TRBV4-1 and J is TRBJ2-3; a possible D gene is TRBD1 (7 bases). The V end lost 4 bases, the J end lost 5 bases, and 16 bases lay between the germline ends. CDR3 length: 15 amino acids. The germline V gene encodes CDR1 MGHRA and CDR2 YSYEKL. The CDR3 spells CASSLTGETRDTQYF. The CDR3 nucleotides read TGCGCCAGCAGCCTTACAGGGGAGACTAGAGATACGCAGTATTTT.

The chain uses TRBV28 and TRBJ1-5, with 8 bases lining up with TRBD1. The junction had 9 bases not matched to a gene; V was cut back by 5 bases and J by 0 bases. In germline, CDR1 is MDHEN, CDR2 SYDVKM. The CDR3 is made up of 17 amino acids. The CDR3 region has the DNA TGTGCCAGCAGTCCCGTGACAGGGGTCTTTAGCAATCAGCCCCAGCATTTT. The encoded protein is CASSPVTGVFSNQPQHF.

The CDR3 here is CASSPPPGTGGTTSSYEQYF. CDR3 DNA sequence: TGTGCCAGCAGTCCACCCCCCGGGACAGGGGGCACAACAAGCTCCTACGAGCAGTACTTC. This chain connects TRBV28 to TRBJ2-7; TRBD1 matches 12 bases. J was trimmed by 0 bases and V by 5 bases; bases with no gene match: 17. Germline loops: CDR1 MDHEN, CDR2 SYDVKM. The CDR3 length is 20 residues.

This chain joins TRBV14 and TRBJ1-1; D might be TRBD1 (6 bases). CDR3 length: 14 residues. V lost 4 bases, J lost 4 bases, and 13 bases lay in between. CDR1 and CDR2 (germline): SGHDN, FVKESK. Here the CDR3 reads CASSLNRESTEAFF. CDR3 sequence (DNA): TGTGCCAGCAGCCTTAACAGGGAAAGCACTGAAGCTTTCTTT. Full variable domain (remainder filled in from reference TRBV14 and TRBJ1-1): EAGVTQFPSHSVIEKGQTVTLRCDPISGHDNLYWYRRVMGKEIKFLLHFVKESKQDESGMPNNRFLAERTGGTYSTLKVQPAELEDSGVYFCASSLNRESTEAFFGQGTRLTVV.

The V gene is TRBV9, the J gene TRBJ2-1; 9 nucleotides align to TRBD2. This CDR3 is built from 16 residues. The V and J ends lost 0 bases and 8 bases, in that order; junction bases with no gene match: 9. The germline gives CDR1 SGDLS, CDR2 YYNGEE. CDR3 nucleotides: TGTGCCAGCAGCGTAGGGTTGACTAGCGGTTACTATGAGCAGTTCTTC. Its translation is CASSVGLTSGYYEQFF. Full variable domain (remainder filled in from reference TRBV9 and TRBJ2-1): DSGVTQTPKHLITATGQRVTLRCSPRSGDLSVYWYQQSLDQGLQFLIQYYNGEERAKGNILERFSAQQFPDLHSELNLSSLELGDSALYFCASSVGLTSGYYEQFFGPGTRLTVL.

The chain joins TRBV28 to TRBJ2-7, with 10 positions matching TRBD2. The trim removed 4 bases at V and 0 bases at J, leaving 3 bases unmatched. The CDR3 runs 15 residues. Germline V gene data show CDR1 as MDHEN and CDR2 as SYDVKM. DNA of the CDR3: TGTGCCAGCAGTTCCAGCGGGAGGGCCTCCTACGAGCAGTACTTC. Translation gives CASSSSGRASYEQYF.

This sequence joins TRBV5-1 and TRBJ2-5; weak D call: TRBD1 (5 bases). The CDR3 extends over 14 amino acids. CDR1 and CDR2 (germline): SGHRS, YFSETQ. V was shortened by 6 bases and J by 4 bases, with 16 bases between the two germline ends. Here the CDR3 reads CASKLGPQGETQYF. The CDR3 DNA reads as TGCGCCAGCAAGCTCGGGCCCCAGGGAGAGACCCAGTACTTC.

The rearrangement uses TRBV7-9 and TRBJ1-1, with TRBD1 identical over 9 bases. Germline-derived CDR1 and CDR2 are SEHNR and FQNEAQ (reference sequence). Trimming took 5 bases from V and 4 from J; bases not matched to a gene: 11. The CDR3 covers 16 residues. The CDR3 DNA follows: TGTGCCAGCAGCCCACAGGGGGCGGTTCGGGGCACTGAAGCTTTCTTT. It specifies CASSPQGAVRGTEAFF.

The table lists this clone with a few counts. V usage is TRBV18 and J usage is TRBJ1-5, with a tentative D call TRBD1 (5 bases). Germline lookup yields CDR1 KGHSH and CDR2 LQKENI. Trimming took 6 bases from V and 9 from J, leaving 15 bases between them. The CDR3 has 13 amino acids. DNA for the CDR3: TGTGCCAGCTCGCCTGGGGGGGAGGCGCCCCAGCATTTT. Translation: CASSPGGEAPQHF.

The chain has TRBV4-2 and TRBJ2-2; a possible D gene is TRBD2 (6 bases). V lost 1 base and J 1 base, leaving 7 bases between the germline ends. In germline, CDR1 is LGHNA, CDR2 YNFKEQ. The CDR3 covers 15 residues. CDR3 protein: CASSQGGENTGELFF. CDR3 DNA sequence: TGTGCCAGCAGCCAAGGGGGGGAGAACACCGGGGAGCTGTTTTTT.

The chain combines TRBV9 with TRBJ2-3; TRBD2 aligns across 7 bases. Germline V CDR1 and CDR2: SGDLS, YYNGEE. V lost 4 bases to trimming and J lost 5 bases; unmatched junction nucleotides: 7. This CDR3 spans 14 amino acids. The CDR3 here is CASSPRSGEDTQYF. Here the CDR3 DNA reads TGTGCCAGCAGCCCCCGAAGCGGGGAAGATACGCAGTATTTT.

The chain's CDR3 is CASSPRQGREKLFF. The CDR3 coding sequence is TGTGCCAGCAGCCCCCGACAGGGGAGGGAAAAACTGTTTTTT. The J gene is TRBJ1-4, the V gene TRBV9; 8 bases fit TRBD1. Germline lookup yields CDR1 SGDLS and CDR2 YYNGEE. The CDR3 has 14 residues. V was clipped by 4 bases and J by 8 bases; unmatched bases: 7.

The gene calls are TRBV21-1 and TRBJ2-1; the table names TRBD1, a call not compared with the DNA. TRBV21-1 is tagged as a pseudogene. The CDR3 sequence is 15 residues long. The CDR3 spells CASPPDTLTCDEQFF. CDR3 in DNA: TGTGCCAGCCCCCCGGACACGCTAACCTGCGATGAGCAGTTCTTC.

The chain couples TRBV11-2 to TRBJ2-2, with 12 bases aligning to TRBD2. Germline CDR1 is SGHAT and CDR2 is FQNNGV. The CDR3 spans 17 residues. V lost 6 bases, J lost 4 bases, and 9 bases stayed unmatched. The CDR3 DNA sequence: TGTGCCAGCAGGCCTACTAGCGGGGGGCCCTCCACCGGGGAGCTGTTTTTT. It yields the protein CASRPTSGGPSTGELFF.

V usage is TRBV11-2 and J usage is TRBJ2-1; 11 nucleotides agree with TRBD2. V gave up 4 bases and J gave up 6 bases; unmatched junction bases: 8. The CDR3 extends over 16 amino acids. Germline CDR1 SGHAT, CDR2 FQNNGV. CDR3 region: CASSSIAGGSSNEQFF. DNA of the CDR3: TGTGCCAGCAGCTCAATAGCGGGAGGGTCTAGCAATGAGCAGTTCTTC.

The chain carries TRBV5-6 and TRBJ1-2; the match to TRBD1 covers 9 bases. The CDR3 has 18 amino acids. Germline V gene sequence: CDR1 SGHDT, CDR2 YYEEEE. V shed 4 bases, J shed 0 bases, and the junction held 13 bases outside the gene matches. CDR3 coding DNA: TGTGCCAGCAGCCATAATCCGGGACAGGGAATCTCTAACTATGGCTACACCTTC. As protein: CASSHNPGQGISNYGYTF. The full variable domain, completed using reference TRBV5-6 and TRBJ1-2, is DAGVTQSPTHLIKTRGQQVTLRCSPKSGHDTVSWYQQALGQGPQFIFQYYEEEERQRGNFPDRFSGHQFPNYSSELNVNALLLGDSALYLCASSHNPGQGISNYGYTFGSGTRLTVV.